This T cell receptor beta chain emerged from a study of response to subunit inactivated influenza vaccine. TCRdb analysed the RT-PCR reads with MiXCR anew, one entry per CDR3 protein. The sample shows roughly 760,000 distinct CDR3 sequences, around 21% of them seen only once. The CDR3 has 14 amino acids. Trimming took off 6 bases at V and 0 bases at J, with 8 bases between the two ends. Germline V gene data show CDR1 as KGHSH and CDR2 as LQKENI. Concerning this clonotype itself: What it recognizes is unknown.

Broader study findings: Each seasonal influenza vaccination, the authors suggested, recruits few new T cells.

This sample comprised PBMCs from blood, obtained 5 days after vaccination. The V gene is TRBV18, the J gene TRBJ2-2; D remains unclear. The receptor comes from a man between 45 and 60 years old who received an inactivated influenza vaccine. Here the CDR3 DNA reads TGTGCCAGCTCCCGCAACTCGAACACCGGGGAGCTGTTTTTT. It is translated as CASSRNSNTGELFF. Looking up the rest from reference TRBV18 and TRBJ2-2 gives the full variable domain: NAGVMQNPRHLVRRRGQEARLRCSPMKGHSHVYWYRQLPEEGLKFMVYLQKENIIDESGMPKERFSAEFPKEGPSILRIQQVVRGDSAAYFCASSRNSNTGELFFGEGSRLTVL.